These T cell receptor beta chains were read from a single sample in a study of blood T cell repertoires in COVID-19. Using immunoSEQ multiplex PCR, the repertoire was profiled, and TCRdb retains in-frame clones only, with some absent. Of about 120,000 clones in the sample, around 79% were seen once. The specimen sequenced was peripheral blood. Receptor source: a woman of 80 years or more with active or convalescent COVID-19. CDR3s include the opening cysteine and the closing phenylalanine or tryptophan. D genes are given only for firm matches.

V	D	J	CDR3
TRBV5-1	TRBD2	TRBJ2-5	CASSLGNLAGGQETQYF
TRBV7-9	NA	TRBJ2-1	CASSGGAAQSPYNEQFF
TRBV7-8	NA	TRBJ1-2	CASSLGQGTWGYTF
TRBV14	TRBD2	TRBJ2-5	CASSQDIRGEETQYF
TRBV29-1	TRBD1	TRBJ2-7	CSVEDQQTGSYEQYF
TRBV9	TRBD1	TRBJ1-2	CASSVAGQGGYTF
TRBV18	NA	TRBJ1-1	CASSLWGGTNTEAFF
TRBV27	NA	TRBJ2-2	CASSLSVRGDGELFF
TRBV29-1	NA	TRBJ2-3	CSIISTDTQYF
TRBV28	TRBD1	TRBJ1-1	CASSLTGVGAFF
TRBV19	NA	TRBJ2-5	CASMKTAWGTQYF
TRBV7-2	NA	TRBJ1-5	CASSPRSHSNQPQHF
TRBV9	NA	TRBJ1-4	CASSRSSRRFNEKLFF
TRBV7-3	TRBD1	TRBJ2-2	CASSLQGAGTGELFF
TRBV24-1	TRBD1	TRBJ2-2	CATSAADRGDSGELFF
TRBV30	NA	TRBJ2-1	CAWRTVSAYNEQFF
TRBV10-3	TRBD2	TRBJ2-1	CALRDYYNEQFF
TRBV12-3/TRBV12-4	TRBD1	TRBJ1-1	CASSLTGEAEAFF
TRBV18	TRBD2	TRBJ2-1	CASSPPGTSGSNEQFF
TRBV3-1/TRBV3-2	NA	TRBJ2-3	CASSRGLDTDTQYF
TRBV29-1	NA	TRBJ1-1	CSTKENTEAFF
TRBV9	TRBD2	TRBJ2-1	CASSVHAGTSGSWEVF
TRBV12-3/TRBV12-4	NA	TRBJ1-5	CASSFGAGQPQHF
TRBV6-4	NA	TRBJ2-7	CASSDRLVRLFSYEQYF
TRBV15	NA	TRBJ2-1	CATSRGSSHEQFF
TRBV4-1	TRBD2	TRBJ2-3	CASSYLAGDTDTQYF
TRBV7-8	TRBD2	TRBJ2-7	CASSLSGVELAVSYEQYF
TRBV10-1	TRBD1	TRBJ2-3	CASSESQGQVDTQYF
TRBV2	TRBD1	TRBJ1-6	CASSGGQGANSPLHF
TRBV4-3	TRBD2	TRBJ2-5	CASSQDLGSGSVQETQYF
TRBV6-4	NA	TRBJ2-7	CASSDECRGQLTSCYEQYF
TRBV9	NA	TRBJ1-5	CASSVAGSNQPQHF
TRBV3-1/TRBV3-2	TRBD2	TRBJ2-1	CASSPGLAEYNEQFF
TRBV5-1	NA	TRBJ2-7	CASSLGQLLSYEQYF
TRBV28	TRBD2	TRBJ2-2	CASSIAGENTGELFF
TRBV4-1	TRBD2	TRBJ2-1	CASSQPGLVNEQFF
TRBV4-2	NA	TRBJ2-5	CASRRGLETQYF
TRBV11-2	TRBD1	TRBJ1-6	CASSESGTVKSSPLHF
TRBV5-5	NA	TRBJ2-7	CASSGGTAFIGDYEQYF
TRBV28	TRBD1	TRBJ2-1	CASSLGTAPYNEQFF
TRBV29-1	TRBD2	TRBJ2-7	CSVGASGRREQYF
TRBV11-2	TRBD2	TRBJ2-5	CASSLALAGGLGKTQYF
TRBV10-3	TRBD2	TRBJ2-5	CAISERTSGRTNQETQYF
TRBV5-1	TRBD2	TRBJ2-3	CASSLEMAGAITDTQYF
TRBV20-1	NA	TRBJ2-1	CSASSPLRRQFF
TRBV5-4	TRBD1	TRBJ1-2	CASSSRTGKGHGYTF
TRBV28	TRBD1	TRBJ1-2	CASRLTGGWGYTF